This T cell receptor beta chain was profiled in a study of Graves' ophthalmopathy and Graves' hyperthyroidism. As the template, RNA transcripts were used to amplify TCR beta CDR3 regions. Scientists carried out first-round RT-PCR using HTBI primers and then a second-round multiplex PCR. TCRdb reprocessed the multiplex PCR reads with MiXCR, giving one entry per CDR3 protein. In the table there are 560,000 or so distinct CDR3 sequences, roughly 40% of which are singletons. This TCR was recovered from an adult man with Graves' hyperthyroidism. The sequenced sample consisted of peripheral blood or thyroid tissue (not recorded which).

The CDR3 DNA reads as TGTGCCAGCAGTGAAAACAGGGGGAGCGGCGAGCAGTACTTC. This gives the protein CASSENRGSGEQYF. The chain uses TRBV2 and TRBJ2-7, with TRBD1 identical over 8 bases. This CDR3 has 14 amino acids. Germline V CDR1 and CDR2: SNHLY, FYNNEI. Trimming at V came to 2 bases and at J to 6 bases, leaving 6 bases not matched to a gene.